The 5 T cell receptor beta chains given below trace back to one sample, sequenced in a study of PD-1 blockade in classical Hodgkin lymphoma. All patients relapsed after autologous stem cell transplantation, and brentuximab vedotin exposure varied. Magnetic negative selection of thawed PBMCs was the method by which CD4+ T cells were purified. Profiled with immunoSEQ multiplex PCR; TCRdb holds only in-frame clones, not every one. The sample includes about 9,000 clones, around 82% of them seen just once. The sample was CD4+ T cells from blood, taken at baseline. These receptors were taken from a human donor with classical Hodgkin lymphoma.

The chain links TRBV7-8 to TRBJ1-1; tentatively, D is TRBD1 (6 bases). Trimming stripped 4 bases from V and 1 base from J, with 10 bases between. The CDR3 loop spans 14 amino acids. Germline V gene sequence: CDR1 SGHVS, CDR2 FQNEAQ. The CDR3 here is CASSSGQPNTEAFF. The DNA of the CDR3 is TGTGCCAGCAGCTCGGGACAACCGAACACTGAAGCTTTCTTT.

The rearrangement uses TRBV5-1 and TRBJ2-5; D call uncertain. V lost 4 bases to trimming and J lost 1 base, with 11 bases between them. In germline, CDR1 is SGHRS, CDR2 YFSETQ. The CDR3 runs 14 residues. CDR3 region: CASSEDVGQETQYF. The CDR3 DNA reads TGCGCCAGCAGCGAGGATGTGGGCCAAGAGACCCAGTACTTC.

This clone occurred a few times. For the CDR3, the DNA is TGCAGCGTCACAGGGACGACTAGCGGGCCCTACGAGCAGTACTTC. Protein product: CSVTGTTSGPYEQYF. V and J are TRBV29-1 and TRBJ2-7; 10 bases are shared with TRBD2. The CDR3 has 15 residues. V lost 6 bases to trimming and J lost 2 bases; unmatched junction nucleotides: 10. The germline CDR1 and CDR2 sequences are SQVTM and ANQGSEA.

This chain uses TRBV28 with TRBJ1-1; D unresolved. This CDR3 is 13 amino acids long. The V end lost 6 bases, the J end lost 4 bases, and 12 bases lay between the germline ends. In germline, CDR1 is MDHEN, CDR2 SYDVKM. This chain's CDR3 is CASRDGGRTEAFF. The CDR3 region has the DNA TGTGCCAGCAGGGACGGTGGCCGCACTGAAGCTTTCTTT.

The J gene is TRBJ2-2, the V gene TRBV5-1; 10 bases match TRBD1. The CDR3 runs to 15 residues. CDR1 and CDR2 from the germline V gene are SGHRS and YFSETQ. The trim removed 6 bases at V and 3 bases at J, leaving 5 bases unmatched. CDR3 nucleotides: TGCGCCAGCACCCGGACAGGGGGGGACACCGGGGAGCTGTTTTTT. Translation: CASTRTGGDTGELFF.